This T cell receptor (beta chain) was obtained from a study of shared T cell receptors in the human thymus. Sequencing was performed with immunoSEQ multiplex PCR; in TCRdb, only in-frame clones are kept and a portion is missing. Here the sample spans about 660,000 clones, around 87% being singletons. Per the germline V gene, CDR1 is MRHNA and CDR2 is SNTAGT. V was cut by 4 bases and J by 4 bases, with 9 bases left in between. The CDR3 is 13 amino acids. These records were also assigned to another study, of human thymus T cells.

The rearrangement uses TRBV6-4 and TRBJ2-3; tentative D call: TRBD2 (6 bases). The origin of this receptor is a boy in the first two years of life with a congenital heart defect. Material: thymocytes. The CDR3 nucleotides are TGTGCCAGCAGTGCCGGGAGTGCAGATACGCAGTATTTT. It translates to CASSAGSADTQYF.